The TCR beta chain under discussion was sequenced for a study of cytomegalovirus exposure and HLA in healthy donors. 60 Vbeta and 13 Jbeta primers were used in PCR. Sequenced by immunoSEQ multiplex PCR; TCRdb stores in-frame clones only, minus some. Here the sample spans approximately 200,000 clones, 85% being singletons. This clone turned up a few times. Germline V CDR1 and CDR2: MNHNS, SASEGT. Trimming shortened V by 9 bases and J by 0 bases, and 11 bases separated the two germline ends. The CDR3 spans 13 residues. Input material: PBMCs. The V and J genes are TRBV6-1 and TRBJ1-1, with D perhaps matching TRBD1 (6 bases). This TCR came from a human donor in good health. The CDR3 DNA reads as TGTGCCAGTCCCGGGACACTGAACACTGAAGCTTTCTTT. It is translated as CASPGTLNTEAFF.